The source of this T cell receptor beta chain is a study of cytomegalovirus exposure and HLA in healthy donors. Both 60 Vbeta primers and 13 Jbeta primers went into the PCR. Assay: immunoSEQ multiplex PCR; the TCRdb copy retains only in-frame clones and omits some. The sample carries around 96,000 clones, around 84% recorded once. This CDR3 contains 17 residues. Looked up from germline, CDR1 is SEHNR and CDR2 is FQNEAQ (reference sequence). Study-level results: Most of the CMV-associated TCR beta chains (in a later analysis) appeared to be HLA-restricted. A link between a missense DCLRE1C variant and TCR beta V- and J-gene trimming emerged from a later analysis. Later, an analysis showed that TCR beta chains associated with HLA were more clonally expanded than others that were equally common. A later examination showed that TCR association rates differed by HLA locus, with DRB1 most and HLA-C fewest.

In regard to this clone: Its antigen is not identified. Compared with germline, one end of the junction differs, possibly owing to a read error.

Sequencing input: PBMCs. This TCR derives from a man aged 18 to 30 in good health and CMV-seronegative. J is TRBJ2-1 and V is TRBV7-9, with D perhaps TRBD2 (5 bases). CDR3 sequence (DNA): TGTTCCAGCAGCTTAGAATACCCTGGCGACTACTACAATGAGCAGTTCTTC. It is translated as CSSSLEYPGDYYNEQFF.